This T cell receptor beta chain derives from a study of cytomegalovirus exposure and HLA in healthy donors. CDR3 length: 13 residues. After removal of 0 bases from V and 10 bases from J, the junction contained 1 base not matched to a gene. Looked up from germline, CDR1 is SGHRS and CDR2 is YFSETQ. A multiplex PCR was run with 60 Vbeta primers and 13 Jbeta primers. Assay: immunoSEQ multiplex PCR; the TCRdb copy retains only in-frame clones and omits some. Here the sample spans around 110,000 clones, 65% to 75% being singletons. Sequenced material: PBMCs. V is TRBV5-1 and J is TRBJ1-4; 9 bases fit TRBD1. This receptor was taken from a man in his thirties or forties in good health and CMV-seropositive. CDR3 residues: CASSLATGGKLFF. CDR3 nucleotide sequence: TGCGCCAGCAGCTTGGCGACAGGGGGAAAACTGTTTTTT.